This T cell receptor beta chain was documented in a study of T-cell reconstitution after alpha-beta-depleted transplantation in children. The CDR3 extends over 18 amino acids. The V end lost 2 bases, the J end lost 0 bases, and 20 bases lay between the germline ends. The table lists this clonotype with a few counts. Preparation of the TCRbeta library used unique molecular identifiers. One entry per CDR3 protein, called by TCRdb with MiXCR from the PCR reads. The data hold about 640,000 distinct CDR3 sequences, with roughly 17% observed a single time. This receptor was obtained from a human donor who donated a stem cell graft to a child with acute myeloid leukemia. Material: PBMCs from the stem cell graft donor, obtained from the stem cell graft. The chain recombines TRBV12-3 or TRBV12-4 with TRBJ2-7; a weak D match, TRBD2 (6 bases). CDR3 DNA sequence: TGTGCCAGCAGTTTACCCCACCTTAGCGGAGTTAGCTCCTACGAGCAGTACTTC. This gives the protein CASSLPHLSGVSSYEQYF.